This T cell receptor beta chain was captured in a study of blood T cell repertoires in COVID-19 (dated by TCRdb to 2018 to 2021). About the full investigation: Samples covering the acute and convalescent phases of COVID-19 were provided by collaborators in the United States, Italy and Spain. Deeply sampled blood TCRbeta repertoires from subjects exposed to, actively infected with, or recovered from COVID-19 were included in the dataset. The sample metadata nearly always contained a de-identified subject ID, COVID-19 status, age in years and sex. The prospective study material was composed of cDNA or gDNA derived from T cells, B-cell-depleted T cells, or PBMCs. Samples were obtained from the ongoing ImmuneRACE study (first 160 participants) and from approximately 1,200 subjects provided by 6 global collaborators. The repertoires were released in a freely available public database meant as a resource for research on the immune response to SARS-CoV-2. HLA class I and class II types, where available, came from metadata supplied by the sample provider rather than from assay-based typing.

Taken from the germline V gene, the CDR1 and CDR2 loops are SGDLS and YYNGEE. V loses 2 bases at its end and J loses 0 bases; junction bases beyond the gene matches: 12. The CDR3 contains 19 residues, cysteine and phenylalanine counted. Just CDR3 DNA is preserved here, 57 bases in frame from base 1. Here is what the overall study found, with its caveats: The amount of clinical and demographic metadata varied by source and participant and was provided uncurated.

In the prospective study, participants were 18 to 89 years old, resided in 25 or so geographic areas of the United States, and were enrolled through a virtual design. To assign participants to cohorts, the prospective study relied on clinical history that participants themselves reported in a screening survey and a study questionnaire. Recovered participants in ImmuneRACE Cohort 3 were defined by two consecutive negative NP/OP PCR tests, clearance by a healthcare professional, or resolution of symptoms. Mobile phlebotomists in the prospective study collected whole blood, serum and a nasopharyngeal or oropharyngeal swab from every participant. Participants in the prospective study had the option to provide additional blood draws and questionnaires over an approximately two-month period. Before DNA extraction, prospective study blood samples were shipped either frozen or at room temperature. Note on this clone: Its binding antigen is unknown. No base qualities exist here, and no much larger clone lies one base off it.

The immunoSEQ Assay, a bias-controlled multiplex PCR, was used to amplify TCRbeta CDR3 regions from genomic DNA. The paper's data handling went like this. The number of nucleated cells in each sample was estimated by amplification of reference gene primers within the assay. To quantify the absolute abundance of each unique TCRbeta CDR3 rearrangement, sequence reads were collapsed and filtered. For each sample, productive Simpson clonality was calculated by taking the square root of Simpson's diversity index across productive rearrangements. In its TCRdb copy, this immuneACCESS table keeps in-frame sequences only and misses some clones. Where compared with another copy, unresolved V genes explain less than half of these, and the others have no known cause. The V and J calls and clone size come from that table; D and trimming were worked out from the DNA. The sample data list about 170,000 clones, and 75% to 90% of these were observed just once. The ten largest clones add up to roughly 0.82% of the sample.

The sequencing input was PBMCs or T cells enriched from blood (not recorded which). This clonotype was obtained from a woman under 30 who had recovered from COVID-19. The chain is assembled from TRBV9 and TRBJ2-3; 10 middle bases align to TRBD2. This receptor carries the CDR3 CASSVFPGLASSSTDTQYF. Here is the DNA: TGTGCCAGCAGCGTGTTTCCGGGACTAGCGTCCTCTAGCACAGATACGCAGTATTTT.